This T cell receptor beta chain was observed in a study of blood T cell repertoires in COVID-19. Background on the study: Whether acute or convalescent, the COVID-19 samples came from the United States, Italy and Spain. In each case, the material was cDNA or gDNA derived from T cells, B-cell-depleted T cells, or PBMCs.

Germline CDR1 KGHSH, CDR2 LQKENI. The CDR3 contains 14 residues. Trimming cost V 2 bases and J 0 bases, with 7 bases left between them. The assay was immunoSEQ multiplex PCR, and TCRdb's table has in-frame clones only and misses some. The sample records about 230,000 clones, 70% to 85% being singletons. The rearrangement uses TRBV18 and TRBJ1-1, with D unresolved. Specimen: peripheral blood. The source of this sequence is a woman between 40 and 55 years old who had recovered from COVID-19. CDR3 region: CASSPAGMNTEAFF. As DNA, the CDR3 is TGTGCCAGCTCACCAGCAGGTATGAACACTGAAGCTTTCTTT.